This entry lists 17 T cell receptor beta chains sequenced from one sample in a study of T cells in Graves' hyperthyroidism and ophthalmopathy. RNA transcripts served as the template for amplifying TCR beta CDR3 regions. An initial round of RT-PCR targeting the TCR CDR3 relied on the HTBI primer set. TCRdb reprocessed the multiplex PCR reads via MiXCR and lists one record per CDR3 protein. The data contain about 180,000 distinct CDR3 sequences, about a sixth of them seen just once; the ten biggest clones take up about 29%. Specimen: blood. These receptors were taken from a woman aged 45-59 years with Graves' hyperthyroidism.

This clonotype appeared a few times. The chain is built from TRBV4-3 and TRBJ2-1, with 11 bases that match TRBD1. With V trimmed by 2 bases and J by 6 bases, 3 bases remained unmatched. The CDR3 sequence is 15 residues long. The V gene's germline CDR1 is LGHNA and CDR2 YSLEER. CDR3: CASSQPGTGGNEQFF. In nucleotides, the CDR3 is TGCGCCAGCAGCCAACCGGGGACAGGGGGCAATGAGCAGTTCTTC.

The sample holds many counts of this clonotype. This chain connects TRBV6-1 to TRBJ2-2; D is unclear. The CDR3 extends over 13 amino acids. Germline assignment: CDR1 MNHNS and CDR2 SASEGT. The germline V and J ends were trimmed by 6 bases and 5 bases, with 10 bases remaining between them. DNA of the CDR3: TGTGCCAGCAGCCTAGGGAAAACCGGGGAGCTGTTTTTT. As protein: CASSLGKTGELFF.

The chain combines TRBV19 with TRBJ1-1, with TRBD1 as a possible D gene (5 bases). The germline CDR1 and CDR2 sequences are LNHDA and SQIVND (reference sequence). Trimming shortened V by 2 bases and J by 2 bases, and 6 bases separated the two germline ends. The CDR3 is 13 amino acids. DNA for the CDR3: TGTGCCAGTAGTATACAGGGTAACACTGAAGCTTTCTTT. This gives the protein CASSIQGNTEAFF. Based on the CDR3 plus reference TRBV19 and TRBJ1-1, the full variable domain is DGGITQSPKYLFRKEGQNVTLSCEQNLNHDAMYWYRQDPGQGLRLIYYSQIVNDFQKGDIAEGYSVSREKKESFPLTVTSAQKNPTAFYLCASSIQGNTEAFFGQGTRLTVV.

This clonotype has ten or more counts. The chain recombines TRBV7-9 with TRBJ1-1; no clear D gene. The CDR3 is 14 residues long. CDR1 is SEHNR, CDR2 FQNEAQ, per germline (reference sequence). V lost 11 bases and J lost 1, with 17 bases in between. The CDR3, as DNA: TGTGCCTTTAAGCCCGTAGCGGGGAACACTGAAGCTTTCTTT. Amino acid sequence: CAFKPVAGNTEAFF.

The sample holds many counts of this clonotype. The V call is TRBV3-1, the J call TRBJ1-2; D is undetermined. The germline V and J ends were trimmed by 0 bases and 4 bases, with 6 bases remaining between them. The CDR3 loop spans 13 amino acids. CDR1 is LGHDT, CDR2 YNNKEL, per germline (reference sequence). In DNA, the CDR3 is TGTGCCAGCAGCCAAGACCGAGTCTATGGCTACACCTTC. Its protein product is CASSQDRVYGYTF.

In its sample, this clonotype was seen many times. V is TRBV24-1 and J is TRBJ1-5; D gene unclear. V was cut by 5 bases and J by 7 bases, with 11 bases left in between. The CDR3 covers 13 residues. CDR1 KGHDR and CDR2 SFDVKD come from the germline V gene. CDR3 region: CATSATGWQPQHF. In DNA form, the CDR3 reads TGTGCCACCAGTGCGACGGGTTGGCAGCCCCAGCATTTT.

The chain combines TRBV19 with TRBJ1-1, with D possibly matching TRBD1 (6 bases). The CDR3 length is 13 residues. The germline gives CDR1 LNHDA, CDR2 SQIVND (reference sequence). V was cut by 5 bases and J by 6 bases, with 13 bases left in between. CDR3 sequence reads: CASSYLRGAEAFF. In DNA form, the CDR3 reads TGTGCCAGTAGTTACTTAAGGGGGGCTGAAGCTTTCTTT. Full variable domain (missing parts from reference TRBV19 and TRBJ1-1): DGGITQSPKYLFRKEGQNVTLSCEQNLNHDAMYWYRQDPGQGLRLIYYSQIVNDFQKGDIAEGYSVSREKKESFPLTVTSAQKNPTAFYLCASSYLRGAEAFFGQGTRLTVV.

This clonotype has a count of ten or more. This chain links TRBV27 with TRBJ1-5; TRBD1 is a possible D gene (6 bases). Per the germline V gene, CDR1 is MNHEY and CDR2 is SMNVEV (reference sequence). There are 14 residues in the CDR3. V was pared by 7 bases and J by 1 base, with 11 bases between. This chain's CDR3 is CASTSRGSNQPQHF. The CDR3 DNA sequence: TGTGCCAGCACCTCCAGGGGAAGCAATCAGCCCCAGCATTTT.

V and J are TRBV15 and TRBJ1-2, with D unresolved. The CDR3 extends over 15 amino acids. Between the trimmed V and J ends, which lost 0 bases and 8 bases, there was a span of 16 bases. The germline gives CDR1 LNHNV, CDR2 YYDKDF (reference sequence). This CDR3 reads CATSRDAGRAGGYTF. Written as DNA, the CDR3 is TGTGCCACCAGCAGAGATGCGGGAAGGGCGGGCGGCTACACCTTC.

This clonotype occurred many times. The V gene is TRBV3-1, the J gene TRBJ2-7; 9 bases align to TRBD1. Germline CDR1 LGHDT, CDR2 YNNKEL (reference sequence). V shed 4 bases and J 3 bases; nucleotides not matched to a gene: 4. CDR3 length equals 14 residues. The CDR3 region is CASSPGTGSYEQYF. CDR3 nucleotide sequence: TGTGCCAGCAGCCCTGGGACAGGGAGCTACGAGCAGTACTTC.

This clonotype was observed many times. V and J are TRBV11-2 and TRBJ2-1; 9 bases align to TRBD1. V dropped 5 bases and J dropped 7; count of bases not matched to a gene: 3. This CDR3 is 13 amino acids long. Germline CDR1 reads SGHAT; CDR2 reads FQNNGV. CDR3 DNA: TGTGCCAGCAGCACCGGGACAGGGAATGAGCAGTTCTTC. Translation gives CASSTGTGNEQFF. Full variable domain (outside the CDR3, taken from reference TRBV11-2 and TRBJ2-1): EAGVAQSPRYKIIEKRQSVAFWCNPISGHATLYWYQQILGQGPKLLIQFQNNGVVDDSQLPKDRFSAERLKGVDSTLKIQPAKLEDSAVYLCASSTGTGNEQFFGPGTRLTVL.

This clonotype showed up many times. CDR3 DNA sequence: TGTGCCAGCAGCTCCCTCGGAGAGACCCAGTACTTC. Translated, it gives CASSSLGETQYF. This chain joins TRBV7-2 and TRBJ2-5, with no clear D. V lost 4 bases and J 4 bases, leaving 7 bases between the germline ends. The CDR3 extends over 12 amino acids. Germline CDR1 is SGHTA and CDR2 is FQGNSA.

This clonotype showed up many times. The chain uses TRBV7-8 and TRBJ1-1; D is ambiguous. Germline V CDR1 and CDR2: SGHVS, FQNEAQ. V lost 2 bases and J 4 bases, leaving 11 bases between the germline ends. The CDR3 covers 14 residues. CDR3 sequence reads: CASSLRDPGTEAFF. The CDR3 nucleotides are TGTGCCAGCAGCTTAAGGGATCCGGGCACTGAAGCTTTCTTT.

This CDR3 is CASSSGTGHLGANVLTF. The CDR3 nucleotides read TGTGCCAGCAGTTCCGGGACAGGCCATCTGGGGGCCAACGTCCTGACTTTC. The rearrangement joins TRBV28 to TRBJ2-6; 8 positions agree with TRBD1. The CDR3 totals 17 residues. V dropped 4 bases and J dropped 4; count of bases not matched to a gene: 9. Germline V gene sequence: CDR1 MDHEN, CDR2 SYDVKM.

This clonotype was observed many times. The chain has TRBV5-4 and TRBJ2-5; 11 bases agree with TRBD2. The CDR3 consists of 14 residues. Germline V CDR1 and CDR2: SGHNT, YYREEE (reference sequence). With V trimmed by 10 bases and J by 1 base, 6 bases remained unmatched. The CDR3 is CAAGLAGGQETQYF. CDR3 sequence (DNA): TGTGCCGCGGGGCTAGCGGGGGGCCAAGAGACCCAGTACTTC.

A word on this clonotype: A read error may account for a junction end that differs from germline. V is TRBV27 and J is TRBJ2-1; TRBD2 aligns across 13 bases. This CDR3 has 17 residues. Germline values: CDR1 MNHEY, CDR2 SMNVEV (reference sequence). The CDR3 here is CANSSPGLAGVVNEQFF. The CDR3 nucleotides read TGTGCCAACAGTTCCCCCGGACTAGCGGGAGTAGTCAATGAGCAGTTCTTC.

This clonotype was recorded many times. DNA of the CDR3: TGCAGTGCCGCCAGGGTAGTAGGCGGGGAGCTGTTTTTT. This gives the protein CSAARVVGGELFF. This chain connects TRBV20-1 to TRBJ2-2, with D possibly matching TRBD1 (5 bases). Trimming removed 6 bases at V and 7 bases at J, with 15 bases between. In germline, CDR1 is DFQATT, CDR2 SNEGSKA (reference sequence). This CDR3 has 13 residues.